The source of this TCR beta chain is a study of cytomegalovirus exposure and HLA in healthy donors. Whole-study results and caveats: The authors enumerated around 150 TCR beta chains as linked to cytomegalovirus. HLA-A and HLA-B allele assignments for most subjects were reportedly predicted accurately using TCR beta sequences.

This clone turned up a few times. The antigen remains undetermined. PCR used 60 Vbeta primers and 13 Jbeta primers. Measured with immunoSEQ multiplex PCR; TCRdb has only the in-frame clones, and not every one. Here the sample spans fewer than 130,000 clones, about 79% being singletons. Trimming shortened V by 6 bases and J by 1 base, and 20 bases separated the two germline ends. Germline V gene sequence: CDR1 LGHNT, CDR2 FRNRAP. This CDR3 is 17 amino acids long. All the people who gave samples were healthy bone marrow donors. The sequence was obtained from a man between 50 and 59 years old in good health and CMV-seropositive. Sequenced material: PBMCs. This chain joins TRBV12-5 and TRBJ2-3, with a weak D call TRBD2 (6 bases). CDR3 coding DNA: TGTGCTAGTGGCCCTCTGCCAGGGAGGAGCGGCACAGATACGCAGTATTTT. Translating it yields CASGPLPGRSGTDTQYF.